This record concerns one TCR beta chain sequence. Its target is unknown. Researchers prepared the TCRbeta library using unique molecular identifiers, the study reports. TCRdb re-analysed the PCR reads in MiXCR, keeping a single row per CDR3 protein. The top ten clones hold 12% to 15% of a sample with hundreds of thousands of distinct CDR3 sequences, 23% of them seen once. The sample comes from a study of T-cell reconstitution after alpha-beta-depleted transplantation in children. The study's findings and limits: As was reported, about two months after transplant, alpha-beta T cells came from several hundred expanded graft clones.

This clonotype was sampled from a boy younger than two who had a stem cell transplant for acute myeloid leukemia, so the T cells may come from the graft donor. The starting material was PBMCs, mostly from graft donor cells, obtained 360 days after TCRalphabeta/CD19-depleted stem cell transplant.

CDR3 nucleotide sequence: TGCGCCAGCAGCCACTTGGAAGGCCAACCCTACGAGCAGTACTTC. It encodes CASSHLEGQPYEQYF. The chain uses TRBV4-3 and TRBJ2-7; D is unresolved. CDR3 length: 15 amino acids. Germline CDR1 reads LGHNA; CDR2 reads YSLEER. With 3 bases removed from V and 2 bases from J, the gap between germline ends came to 14 bases.